Sequencing of this T cell receptor (beta chain) was carried out in a study of cytomegalovirus exposure and HLA in healthy donors. Primers for the PCR totalled 60 Vbeta and 13 Jbeta. Clones were read by immunoSEQ multiplex PCR, and TCRdb kept only the in-frame ones, dropping some. The sample lists about 200,000 clones; about 80% were seen once. Germline V gene lookup returns CDR1 ENHRY and CDR2 SYGVKD. V shed 2 bases and J shed 0 bases, with 2 bases lying between them. The length of the CDR3 is 12 residues. Source material: PBMCs. The chain recombines TRBV10-3 with TRBJ2-7, with D hard to call. The sequence was obtained from a man aged 25 to 40 in good health and CMV-seronegative. The CDR3 region has the DNA TGTGCCATCAGTGAGCTCTCCTACGAGCAGTACTTC. Encoded protein: CAISELSYEQYF.